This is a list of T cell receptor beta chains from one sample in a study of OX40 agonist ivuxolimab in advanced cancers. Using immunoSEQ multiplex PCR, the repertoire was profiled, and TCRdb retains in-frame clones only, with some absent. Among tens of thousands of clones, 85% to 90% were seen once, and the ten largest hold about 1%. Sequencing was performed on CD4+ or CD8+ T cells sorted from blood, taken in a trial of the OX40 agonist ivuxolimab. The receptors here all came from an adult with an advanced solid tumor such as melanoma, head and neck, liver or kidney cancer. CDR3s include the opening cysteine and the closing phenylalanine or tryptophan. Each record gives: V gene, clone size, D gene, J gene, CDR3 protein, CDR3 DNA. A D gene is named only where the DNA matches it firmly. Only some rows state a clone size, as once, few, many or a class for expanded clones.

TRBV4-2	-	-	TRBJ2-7	CASSQEAGSYEQYF	TGTGCCAGCAGCCAAGAGGCCGGTTCCTACGAGCAGTACTTC
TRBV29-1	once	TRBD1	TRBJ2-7	CSVAGQGAFEQYF	TGCAGCGTGGCGGGACAGGGGGCTTTCGAGCAGTACTTC
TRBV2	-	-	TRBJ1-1	CASSDHWSGGEAFF	TGTGCCAGCAGTGACCACTGGTCCGGGGGTGAAGCTTTCTTT
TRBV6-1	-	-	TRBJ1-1	CASRETGITEAFF	TGTGCCAGCAGGGAAACAGGGATCACTGAAGCTTTCTTT
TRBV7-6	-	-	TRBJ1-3	CASSLGIGDGNTIYF	TGTGCCAGCAGCTTAGGTATAGGGGACGGAAACACCATATATTTT
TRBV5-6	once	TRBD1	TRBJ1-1	CASSIRDRENTEAFF	TGTGCCAGCAGCATCCGGGACAGGGAGAATACTGAAGCTTTCTTT
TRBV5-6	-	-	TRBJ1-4	CASSLGRAEKLFF	TGTGCCAGCAGCTTGGGCAGGGCTGAAAAACTGTTTTTT
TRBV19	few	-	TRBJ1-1	CASSAGLNTEAFF	TGTGCCAGTAGCGCCGGGCTTAACACTGAAGCTTTCTTT
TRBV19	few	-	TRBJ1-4	CASSRRTGEKLFF	TGTGCCAGTAGCCGAAGGACGGGTGAAAAACTGTTTTTT
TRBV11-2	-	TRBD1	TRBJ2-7	CASSQGQVWRYEQYF	TGTGCCAGCAGCCAAGGACAGGTCTGGCGGTACGAGCAGTACTTC